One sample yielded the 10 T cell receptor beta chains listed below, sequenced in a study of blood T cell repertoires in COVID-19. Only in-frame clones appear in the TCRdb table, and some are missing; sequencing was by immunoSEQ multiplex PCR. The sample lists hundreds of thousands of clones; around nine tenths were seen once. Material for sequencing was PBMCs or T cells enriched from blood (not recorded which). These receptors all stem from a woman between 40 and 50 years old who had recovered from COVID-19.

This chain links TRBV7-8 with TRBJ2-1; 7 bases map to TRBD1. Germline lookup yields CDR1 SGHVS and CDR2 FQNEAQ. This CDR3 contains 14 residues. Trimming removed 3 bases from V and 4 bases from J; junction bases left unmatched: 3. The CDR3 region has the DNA TGTGCCAGCAGCTTCCGGGACAGTTACAATGAGCAGTTCTTC. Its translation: CASSFRDSYNEQFF.

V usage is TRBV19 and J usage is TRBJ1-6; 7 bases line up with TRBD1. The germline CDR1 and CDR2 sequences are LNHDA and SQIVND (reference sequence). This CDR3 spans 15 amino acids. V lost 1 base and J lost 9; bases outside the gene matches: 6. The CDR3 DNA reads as TGTGCCAGTAGTATAGGGGACAGCTTTCGTTCACCCCTCCACTTT. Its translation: CASSIGDSFRSPLHF.

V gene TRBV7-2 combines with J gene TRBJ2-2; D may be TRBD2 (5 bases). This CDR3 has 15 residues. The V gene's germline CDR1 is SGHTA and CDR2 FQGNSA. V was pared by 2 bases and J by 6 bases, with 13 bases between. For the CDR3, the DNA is TGTGCCAGCAGCTTACAAGGGAGTGAAGCCGGGGAGCTGTTTTTT. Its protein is CASSLQGSEAGELFF. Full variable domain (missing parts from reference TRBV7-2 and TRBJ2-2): GAGVSQSPSNKVTEKGKDVELRCDPISGHTALYWYRQSLGQGLEFLIYFQGNSAPDKSGLPSDRFSAERTGGSVSTLTIQRTQQEDSAVYLCASSLQGSEAGELFFGEGSRLTVL.

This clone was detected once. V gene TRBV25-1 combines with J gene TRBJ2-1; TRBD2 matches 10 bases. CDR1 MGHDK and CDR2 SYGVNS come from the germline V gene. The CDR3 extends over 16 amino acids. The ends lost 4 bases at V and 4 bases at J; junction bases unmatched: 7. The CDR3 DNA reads TGTGCCAGCAGTGCCGCCAGCGGGAGGGATTACAATGAGCAGTTCTTC. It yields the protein CASSAASGRDYNEQFF.

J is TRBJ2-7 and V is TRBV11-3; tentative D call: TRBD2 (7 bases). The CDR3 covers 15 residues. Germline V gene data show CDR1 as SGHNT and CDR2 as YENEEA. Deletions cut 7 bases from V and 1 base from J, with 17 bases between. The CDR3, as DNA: TGTGCCAGCACCCGCCGGGGGGACACTTCCTACGAGCAGTACTTC. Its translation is CASTRRGDTSYEQYF.

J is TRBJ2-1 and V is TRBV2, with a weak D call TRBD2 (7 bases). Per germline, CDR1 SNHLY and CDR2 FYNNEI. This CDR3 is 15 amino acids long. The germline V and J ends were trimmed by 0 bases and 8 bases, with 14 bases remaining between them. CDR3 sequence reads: CASSEAGGPAYEQFF. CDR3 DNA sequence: TGTGCCAGCAGTGAAGCGGGGGGGCCCGCTTATGAGCAGTTCTTC.

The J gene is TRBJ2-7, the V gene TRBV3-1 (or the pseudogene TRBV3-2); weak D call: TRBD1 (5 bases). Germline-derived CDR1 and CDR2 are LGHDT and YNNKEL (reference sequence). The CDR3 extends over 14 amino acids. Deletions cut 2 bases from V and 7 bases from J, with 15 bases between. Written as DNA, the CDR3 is TGTGCCAGCAGCCAAACCCCGACAGTGGGTGAGCAGTACTTC. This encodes CASSQTPTVGEQYF.

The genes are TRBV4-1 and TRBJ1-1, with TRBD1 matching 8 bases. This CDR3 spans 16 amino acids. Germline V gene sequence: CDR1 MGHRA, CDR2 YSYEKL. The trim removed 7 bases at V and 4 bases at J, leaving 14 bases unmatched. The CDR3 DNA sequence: TGCGCCAGCAACCCGGCTGCAGGGGGCGAGGGCACTGAAGCTTTCTTT. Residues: CASNPAAGGEGTEAFF.

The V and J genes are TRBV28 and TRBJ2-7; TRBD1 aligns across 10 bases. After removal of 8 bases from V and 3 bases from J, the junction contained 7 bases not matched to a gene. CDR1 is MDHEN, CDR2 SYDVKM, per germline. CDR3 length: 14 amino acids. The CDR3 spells CASREGQGFYEQYF. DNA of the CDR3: TGTGCCAGCCGGGAGGGACAGGGGTTCTACGAGCAGTACTTC.

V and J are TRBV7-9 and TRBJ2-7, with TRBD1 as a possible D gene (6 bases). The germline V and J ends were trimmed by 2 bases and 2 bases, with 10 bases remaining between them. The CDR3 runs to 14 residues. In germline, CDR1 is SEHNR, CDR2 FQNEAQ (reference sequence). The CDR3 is CASSLTGTTYEQYF. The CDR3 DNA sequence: TGTGCCAGCAGCTTAACAGGGACGACCTACGAGCAGTACTTC. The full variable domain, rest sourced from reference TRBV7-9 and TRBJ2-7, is DTGVSQNPRHKITKRGQNVTFRCDPISEHNRLYWYRQTLGQGPEFLTYFQNEAQLEKSRLLSDRFSAERPKGSFSTLEIQRTEQGDSAMYLCASSLTGTTYEQYFGPGTRLTVT.